These 3 T cell receptor beta chains were sequenced from one sample in a study of blood T cell repertoires in COVID-19. Data came from immunoSEQ multiplex PCR; TCRdb stores just in-frame clones and leaves some out. The sample records about 200,000 clones, about 85% being singletons. Specimen: PBMCs or T cells enriched from blood (not recorded which). These receptors all come from a woman in her 30s who had recovered from COVID-19.

The chain links TRBV7-6 to TRBJ2-1; tentatively, D is TRBD2 (6 bases). This CDR3 comprises 15 residues. Germline V gives CDR1 SGHVS, CDR2 FNYEAQ. Trimming removed 6 bases from V and 4 bases from J, with 16 bases in between. The CDR3 DNA sequence: TGTGCCAGCAGTCCCCGGGACTTTGGTTACAATGAGCAGTTCTTC. Protein sequence: CASSPRDFGYNEQFF.

The J gene is TRBJ1-1, the V gene TRBV18; 8 bases fit TRBD1. This CDR3 region has 14 residues. The junction had 4 bases not matched to a gene; V was cut back by 3 bases and J by 4 bases. The germline CDR1 and CDR2 sequences are KGHSH and LQKENI. CDR3 in amino acids: CASSPETGVTEAFF. For the CDR3, the DNA is TGTGCCAGCTCACCCGAGACAGGGGTCACTGAAGCTTTCTTT. The entire variable domain, with the rest obtained from reference TRBV18 and TRBJ1-1, is as follows: NAGVMQNPRHLVRRRGQEARLRCSPMKGHSHVYWYRQLPEEGLKFMVYLQKENIIDESGMPKERFSAEFPKEGPSILRIQQVVRGDSAAYFCASSPETGVTEAFFGQGTRLTVV.

The count of this clone is one. This chain connects TRBV3-1 (or the pseudogene TRBV3-2) to TRBJ2-5; 9 bases line up with TRBD2. The V gene end was trimmed by 3 bases and the J gene end by 7 bases; junction bases not matched to a gene: 15. The germline V gene encodes CDR1 LGHDT and CDR2 YNNKEL (reference sequence). The CDR3 loop spans 17 amino acids. CDR3 loop: CASSHGGAGGRRGTQYF. As DNA, the CDR3 is TGTGCCAGCAGCCACGGGGGAGCGGGGGGCCGGCGGGGGACCCAGTACTTC.